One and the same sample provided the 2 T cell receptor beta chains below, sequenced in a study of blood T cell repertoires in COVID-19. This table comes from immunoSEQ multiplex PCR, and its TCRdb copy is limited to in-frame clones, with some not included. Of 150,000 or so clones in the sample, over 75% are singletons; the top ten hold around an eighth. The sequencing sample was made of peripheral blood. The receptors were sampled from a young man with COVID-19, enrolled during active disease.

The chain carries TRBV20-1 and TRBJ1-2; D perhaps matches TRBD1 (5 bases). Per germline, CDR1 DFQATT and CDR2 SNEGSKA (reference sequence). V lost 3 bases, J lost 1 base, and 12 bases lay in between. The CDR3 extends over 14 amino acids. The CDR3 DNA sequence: TGCAGTGCTAGTGGTCAGGGCTTTAACTATGGCTACACCTTC. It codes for CSASGQGFNYGYTF.

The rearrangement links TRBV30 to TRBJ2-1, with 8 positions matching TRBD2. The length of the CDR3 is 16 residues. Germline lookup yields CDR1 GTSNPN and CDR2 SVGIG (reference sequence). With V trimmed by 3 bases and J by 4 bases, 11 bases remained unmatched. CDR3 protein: CAWRAEVGGRYNEQFF. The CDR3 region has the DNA TGTGCCTGGAGGGCCGAAGTGGGCGGGAGGTACAATGAGCAGTTCTTC.